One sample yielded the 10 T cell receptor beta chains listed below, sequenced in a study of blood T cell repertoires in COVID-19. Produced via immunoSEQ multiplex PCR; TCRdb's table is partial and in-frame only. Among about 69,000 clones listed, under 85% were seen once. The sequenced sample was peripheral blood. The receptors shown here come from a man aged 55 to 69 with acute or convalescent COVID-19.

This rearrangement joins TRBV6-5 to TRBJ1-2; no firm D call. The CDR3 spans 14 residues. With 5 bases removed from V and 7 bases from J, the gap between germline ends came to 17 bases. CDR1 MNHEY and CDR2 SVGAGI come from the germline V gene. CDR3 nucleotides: TGTGCCAGCAGTCTGGACTACGGCGGGTCTGGCTACACCTTC. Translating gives CASSLDYGGSGYTF.

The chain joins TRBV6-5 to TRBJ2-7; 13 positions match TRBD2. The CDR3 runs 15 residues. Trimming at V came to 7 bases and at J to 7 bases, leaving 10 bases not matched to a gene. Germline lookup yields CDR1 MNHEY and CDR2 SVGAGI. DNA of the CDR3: TGTGCCAGCATTAGACTAGCGGGGGGCTTGGAGGAGCAGTACTTC. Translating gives CASIRLAGGLEEQYF.

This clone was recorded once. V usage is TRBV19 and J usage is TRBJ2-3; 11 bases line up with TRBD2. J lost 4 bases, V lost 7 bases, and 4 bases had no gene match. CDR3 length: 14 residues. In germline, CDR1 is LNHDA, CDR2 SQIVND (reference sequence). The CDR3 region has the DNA TGTGCCAGTACGGGACTAGCGGCTTCAGATACGCAGTATTTT. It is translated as CASTGLAASDTQYF. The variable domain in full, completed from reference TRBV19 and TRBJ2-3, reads DGGITQSPKYLFRKEGQNVTLSCEQNLNHDAMYWYRQDPGQGLRLIYYSQIVNDFQKGDIAEGYSVSREKKESFPLTVTSAQKNPTAFYLCASTGLAASDTQYFGPGTRLTVL.

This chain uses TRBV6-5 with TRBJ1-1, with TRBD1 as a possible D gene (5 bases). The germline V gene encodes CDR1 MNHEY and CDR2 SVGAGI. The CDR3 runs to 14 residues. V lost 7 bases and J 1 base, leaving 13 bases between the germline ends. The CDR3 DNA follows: TGTGCCAGCACCTTAGGGGCCCAGAACACTGAAGCTTTCTTT. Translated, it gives CASTLGAQNTEAFF.

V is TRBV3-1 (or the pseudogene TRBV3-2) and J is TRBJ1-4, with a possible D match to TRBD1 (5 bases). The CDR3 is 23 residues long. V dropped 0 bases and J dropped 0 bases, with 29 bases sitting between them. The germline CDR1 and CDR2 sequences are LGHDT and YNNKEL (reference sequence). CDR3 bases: TGTGCCAGCAGCCAAGATGTGGGTCTACTGGGACTCTTAACCGCCCCAACTAATGAAAAACTGTTTTTT. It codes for CASSQDVGLLGLLTAPTNEKLFF.

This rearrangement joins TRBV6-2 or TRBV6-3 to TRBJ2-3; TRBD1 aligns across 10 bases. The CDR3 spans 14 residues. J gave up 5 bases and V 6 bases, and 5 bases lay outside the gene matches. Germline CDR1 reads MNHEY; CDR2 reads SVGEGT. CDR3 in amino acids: CASSPTGGLDTQYF. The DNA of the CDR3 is TGTGCCAGCAGCCCGACAGGGGGCTTAGATACGCAGTATTTT.

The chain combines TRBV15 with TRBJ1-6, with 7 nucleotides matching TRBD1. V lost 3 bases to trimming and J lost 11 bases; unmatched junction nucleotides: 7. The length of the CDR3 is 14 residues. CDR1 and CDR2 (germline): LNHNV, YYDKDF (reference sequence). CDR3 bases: TGTGCCACCAGCAGTTTACAGGGGATCGCACCCCTCCACTTT. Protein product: CATSSLQGIAPLHF.

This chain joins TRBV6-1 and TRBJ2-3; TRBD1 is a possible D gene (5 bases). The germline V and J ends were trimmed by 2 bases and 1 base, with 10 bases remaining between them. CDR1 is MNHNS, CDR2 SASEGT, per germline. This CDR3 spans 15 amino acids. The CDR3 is CASSEHQQGTDTQYF. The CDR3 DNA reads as TGTGCCAGCAGTGAACACCAACAGGGCACAGATACGCAGTATTTT.

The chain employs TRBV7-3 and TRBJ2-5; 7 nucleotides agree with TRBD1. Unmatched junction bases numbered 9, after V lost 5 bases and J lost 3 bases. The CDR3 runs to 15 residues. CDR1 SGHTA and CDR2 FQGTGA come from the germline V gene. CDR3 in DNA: TGTGCCAGCAGCCTAGGACAGGCCATCGAAGAGACCCAGTACTTC. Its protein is CASSLGQAIEETQYF.

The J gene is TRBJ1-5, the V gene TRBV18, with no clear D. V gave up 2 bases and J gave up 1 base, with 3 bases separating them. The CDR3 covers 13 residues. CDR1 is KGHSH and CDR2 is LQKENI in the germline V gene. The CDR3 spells CASSPVSNQPQHF. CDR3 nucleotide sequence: TGTGCCAGCTCACCAGTAAGCAATCAGCCCCAGCATTTT.